This T cell receptor beta chain derives from a study of cytomegalovirus exposure and HLA in healthy donors. Study as a whole: Tens of millions of unique TCRs from HLA-typed donors made up an early data release.

Amplification used 60 Vbeta primers and 13 Jbeta primers. Clones were read by immunoSEQ multiplex PCR, and TCRdb kept only the in-frame ones, dropping some. The sample lists about 140,000 clones, about four fifths seen once, with roughly 3.4% in the top ten. The CDR3 totals 13 residues. V gave up 0 bases and J gave up 7 bases, with 9 bases separating them. Germline V CDR1 and CDR2: ENHRY, SYGVKD. Sequenced: PBMCs. This receptor was obtained from a man younger than 35 in good health and CMV-seropositive. V and J are TRBV10-3 and TRBJ1-1, with D hard to call. This CDR3 reads CAISESIGVEAFF. CDR3 nucleotide sequence: TGTGCCATCAGTGAGTCGATCGGAGTTGAAGCTTTCTTT.